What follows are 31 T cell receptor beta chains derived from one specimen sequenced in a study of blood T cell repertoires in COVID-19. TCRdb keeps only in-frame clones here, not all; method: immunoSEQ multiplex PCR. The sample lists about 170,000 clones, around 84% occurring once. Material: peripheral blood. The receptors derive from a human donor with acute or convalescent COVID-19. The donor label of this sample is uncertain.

CDR3 loop: CASSYSGDRVDGYTF. The CDR3 nucleotides read TGTGCCAGCAGTTACTCCGGGGACAGGGTTGATGGCTACACCTTC. The chain uses TRBV6-6 and TRBJ1-2; TRBD1 agrees at 9 bases. V shed 0 bases and J 6 bases; nucleotides not matched to a gene: 5. This CDR3 comprises 15 residues. Germline CDR1 and CDR2: MNHNY and SVGAGI (reference sequence).

In nucleotides, the CDR3 is TGCGCCAGCAGCTTAAGATACTCAACCTCAAATTCACCCCTCCACTTT. Translating gives CASSLRYSTSNSPLHF. This chain uses TRBV10-2 with TRBJ1-6, with no clear D. The CDR3 sequence is 16 residues long. V lost 6 bases and J 7 bases, leaving 19 bases between the germline ends. Germline V gene sequence: CDR1 WSHSY, CDR2 SAAADI.

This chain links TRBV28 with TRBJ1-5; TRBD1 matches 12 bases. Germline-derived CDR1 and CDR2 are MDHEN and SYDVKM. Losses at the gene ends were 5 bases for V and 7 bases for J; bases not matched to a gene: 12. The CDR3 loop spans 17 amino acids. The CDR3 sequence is CASSLGPGTGGRQPQHF. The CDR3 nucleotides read TGTGCCAGCAGTCTTGGTCCCGGGACAGGGGGCCGGCAGCCCCAGCATTTT. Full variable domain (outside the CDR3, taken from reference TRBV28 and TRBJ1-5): DVKVTQSSRYLVKRTGEKVFLECVQDMDHENMFWYRQDPGLGLRLIYFSYDVKMKEKGDIPEGYSVSREKKERFSLILESASTNQTSMYLCASSLGPGTGGRQPQHFGDGTRLSIL.

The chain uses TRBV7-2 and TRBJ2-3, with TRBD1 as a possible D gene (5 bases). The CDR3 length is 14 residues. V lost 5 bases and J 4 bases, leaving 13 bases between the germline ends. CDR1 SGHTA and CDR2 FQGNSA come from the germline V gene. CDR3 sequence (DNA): TGTGCCAGCAGCCCCGGGCAGGGCGCAGATACGCAGTATTTT. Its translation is CASSPGQGADTQYF.

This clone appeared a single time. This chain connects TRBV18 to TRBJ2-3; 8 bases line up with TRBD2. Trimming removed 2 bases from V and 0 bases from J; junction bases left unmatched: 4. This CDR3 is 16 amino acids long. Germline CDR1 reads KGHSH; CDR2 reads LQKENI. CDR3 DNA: TGTGCCAGCTCACCAGCGGGGACTAGAAGCACAGATACGCAGTATTTT. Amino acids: CASSPAGTRSTDTQYF.

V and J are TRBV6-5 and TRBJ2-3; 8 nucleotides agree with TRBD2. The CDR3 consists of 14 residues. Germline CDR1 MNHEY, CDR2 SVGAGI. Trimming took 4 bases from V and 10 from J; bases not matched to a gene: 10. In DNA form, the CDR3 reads TGTGCCAGCAGTTCCGTCGGGGGGGTACGAGCGCAGTATTTT. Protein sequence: CASSSVGGVRAQYF.

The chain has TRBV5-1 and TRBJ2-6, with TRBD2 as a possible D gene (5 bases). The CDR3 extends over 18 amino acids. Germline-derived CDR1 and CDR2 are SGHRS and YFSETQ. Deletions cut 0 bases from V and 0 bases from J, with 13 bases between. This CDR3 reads CASSLDTRRNSGANVLTF. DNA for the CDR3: TGCGCCAGCAGCTTGGACACTAGGAGGAACTCTGGGGCCAACGTCCTGACTTTC.

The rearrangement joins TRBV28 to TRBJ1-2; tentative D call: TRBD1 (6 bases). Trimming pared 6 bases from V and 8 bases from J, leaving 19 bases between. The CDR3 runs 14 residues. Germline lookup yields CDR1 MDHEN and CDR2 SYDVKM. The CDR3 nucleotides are TGTGCCAGCAGCTCACAACAGGGCCCGGGCGGCTACACCTTC. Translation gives CASSSQQGPGGYTF.

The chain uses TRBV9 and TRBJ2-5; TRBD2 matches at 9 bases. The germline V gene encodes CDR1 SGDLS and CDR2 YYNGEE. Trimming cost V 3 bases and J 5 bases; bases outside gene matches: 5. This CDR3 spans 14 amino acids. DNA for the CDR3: TGTGCCAGCAGCGAGGGACTAGCTTGGGAGACCCAGTACTTC. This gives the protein CASSEGLAWETQYF.

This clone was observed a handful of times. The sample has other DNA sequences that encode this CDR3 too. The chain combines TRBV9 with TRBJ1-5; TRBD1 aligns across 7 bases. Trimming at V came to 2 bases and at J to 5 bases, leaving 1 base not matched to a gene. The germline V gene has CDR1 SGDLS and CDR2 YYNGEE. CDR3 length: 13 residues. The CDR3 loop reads CASSVQGDQPQHF. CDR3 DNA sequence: TGTGCCAGCAGCGTGCAGGGGGATCAGCCCCAGCATTTT.

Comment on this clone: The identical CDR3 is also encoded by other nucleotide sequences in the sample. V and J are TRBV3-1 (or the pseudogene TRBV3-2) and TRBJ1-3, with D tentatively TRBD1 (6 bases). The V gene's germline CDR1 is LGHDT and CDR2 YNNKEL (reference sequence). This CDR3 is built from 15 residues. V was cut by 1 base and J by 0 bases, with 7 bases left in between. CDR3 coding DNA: TGTGCCAGCAGCCAAGGGGGACACTCTGGAAACACCATATATTTT. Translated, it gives CASSQGGHSGNTIYF.

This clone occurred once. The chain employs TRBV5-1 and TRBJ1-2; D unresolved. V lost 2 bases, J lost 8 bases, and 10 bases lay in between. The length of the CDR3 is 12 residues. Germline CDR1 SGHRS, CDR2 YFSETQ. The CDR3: CASSFGGRGYTF. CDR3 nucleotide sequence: TGCGCCAGCAGCTTTGGAGGGCGAGGCTACACCTTC.

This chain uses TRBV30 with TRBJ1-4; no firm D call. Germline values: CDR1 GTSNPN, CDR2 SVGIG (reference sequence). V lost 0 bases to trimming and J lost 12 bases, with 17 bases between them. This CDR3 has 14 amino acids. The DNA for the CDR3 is TGTGCCTGGAGTGTAATTCGCGGAACGACGGAACTGTTTTTT. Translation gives CAWSVIRGTTELFF.

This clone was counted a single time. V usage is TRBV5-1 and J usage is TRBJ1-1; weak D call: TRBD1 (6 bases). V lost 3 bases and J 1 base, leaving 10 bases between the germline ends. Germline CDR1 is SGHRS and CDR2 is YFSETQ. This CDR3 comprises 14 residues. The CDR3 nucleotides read TGCGCCAGCAGCTGGACAGCTCCGAACACTGAAGCTTTCTTT. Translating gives CASSWTAPNTEAFF. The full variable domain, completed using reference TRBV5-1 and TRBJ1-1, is KAGVTQTPRYLIKTRGQQVTLSCSPISGHRSVSWYQQTPGQGLQFLFEYFSETQRNKGNFPGRFSGRQFSNSRSEMNVSTLELGDSALYLCASSWTAPNTEAFFGQGTRLTVV.

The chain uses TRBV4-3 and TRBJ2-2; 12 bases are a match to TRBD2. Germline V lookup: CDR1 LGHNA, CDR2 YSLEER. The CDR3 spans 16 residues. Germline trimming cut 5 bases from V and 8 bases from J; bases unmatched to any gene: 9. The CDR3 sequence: CASSSGLAGLRGELFF. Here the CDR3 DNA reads TGCGCCAGCAGCTCCGGACTAGCGGGGCTAAGGGGGGAGCTGTTTTTT.

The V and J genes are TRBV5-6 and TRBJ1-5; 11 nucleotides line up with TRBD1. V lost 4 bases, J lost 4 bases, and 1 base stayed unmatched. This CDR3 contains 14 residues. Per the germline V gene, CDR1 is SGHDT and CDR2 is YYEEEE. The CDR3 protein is CASSRDRGNQPQHF. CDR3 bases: TGTGCCAGCAGCAGGGACAGGGGGAATCAGCCCCAGCATTTT.

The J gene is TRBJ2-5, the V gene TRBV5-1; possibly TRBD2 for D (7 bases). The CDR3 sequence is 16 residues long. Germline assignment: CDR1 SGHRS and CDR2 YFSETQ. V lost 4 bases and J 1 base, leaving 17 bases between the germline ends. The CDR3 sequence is CASSPTGGGLQETQYF. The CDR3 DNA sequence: TGCGCCAGCAGCCCTACGGGGGGCGGGCTCCAAGAGACCCAGTACTTC.

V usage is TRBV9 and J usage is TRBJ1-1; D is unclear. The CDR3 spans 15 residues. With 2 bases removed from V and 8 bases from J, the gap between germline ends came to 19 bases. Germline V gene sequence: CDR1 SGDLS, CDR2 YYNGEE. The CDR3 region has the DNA TGTGCCAGCAGCGTCCAGACTACAGCGAAACAGGAAGCTTTCTTT. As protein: CASSVQTTAKQEAFF.

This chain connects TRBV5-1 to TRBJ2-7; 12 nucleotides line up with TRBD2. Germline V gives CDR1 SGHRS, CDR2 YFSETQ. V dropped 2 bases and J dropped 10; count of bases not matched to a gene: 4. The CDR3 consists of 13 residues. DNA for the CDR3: TGCGCCAGCAGCTTACCGACTAGCGGGGGCCAGTACTTC. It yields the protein CASSLPTSGGQYF.

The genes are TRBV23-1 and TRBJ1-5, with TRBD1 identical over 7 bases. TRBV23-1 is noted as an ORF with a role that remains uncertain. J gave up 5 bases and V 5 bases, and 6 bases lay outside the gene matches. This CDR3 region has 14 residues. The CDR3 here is CASSSDRVDQPQHF. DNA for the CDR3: TGCGCCAGCAGTTCTGACAGGGTTGATCAGCCCCAGCATTTT.

The CDR3 spells CASSRKGGAGAEQYF. The CDR3 bases are TGTGCCAGCAGCCGCAAAGGGGGGGCAGGAGCCGAGCAGTACTTC. The rearrangement joins TRBV5-4 to TRBJ2-7; a weak D match, TRBD2 (7 bases). The length of the CDR3 is 15 residues. CDR1 is SGHNT, CDR2 YYREEE, per germline (reference sequence). The germline V and J ends were trimmed by 4 bases and 6 bases, with 20 bases remaining between them.

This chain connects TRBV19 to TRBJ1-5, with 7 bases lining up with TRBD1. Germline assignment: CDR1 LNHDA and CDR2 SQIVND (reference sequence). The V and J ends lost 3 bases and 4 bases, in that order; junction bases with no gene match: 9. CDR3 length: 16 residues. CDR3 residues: CASSIGQAMRNQPQHF. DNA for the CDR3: TGTGCCAGTAGTATTGGACAGGCTATGAGGAATCAGCCCCAGCATTTT.

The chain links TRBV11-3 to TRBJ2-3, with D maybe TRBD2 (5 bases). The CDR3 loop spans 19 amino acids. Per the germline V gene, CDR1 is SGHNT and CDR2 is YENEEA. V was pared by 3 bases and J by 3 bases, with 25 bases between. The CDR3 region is CASSLGASGSGPSTDTQYF. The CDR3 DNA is TGTGCCAGCAGCTTGGGAGCGTCGGGCTCCGGACCCAGTACAGATACGCAGTATTTT.

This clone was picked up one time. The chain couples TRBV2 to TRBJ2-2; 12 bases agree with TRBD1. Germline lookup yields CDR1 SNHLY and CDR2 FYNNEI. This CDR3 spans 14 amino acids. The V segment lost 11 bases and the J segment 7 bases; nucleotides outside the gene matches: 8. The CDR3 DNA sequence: TGTGCCGGGACAGGGGGCTACGGTTACGGGGAGCTGTTTTTT. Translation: CAGTGGYGYGELFF. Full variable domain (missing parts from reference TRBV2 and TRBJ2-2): EPEVTQTPSHQVTQMGQEVILRCVPISNHLYFYWYRQILGQKVEFLVSFYNNEISEKSEIFDDQFSVERPDGSNFTLKIRSTKLEDSAMYFCAGTGGYGYGELFFGEGSRLTVL.

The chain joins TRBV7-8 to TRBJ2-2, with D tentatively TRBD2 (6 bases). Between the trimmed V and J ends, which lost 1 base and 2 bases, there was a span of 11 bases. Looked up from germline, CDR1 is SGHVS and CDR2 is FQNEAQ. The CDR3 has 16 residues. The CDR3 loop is CASSLEGTRNTGELFF. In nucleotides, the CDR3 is TGTGCCAGCAGCTTAGAGGGGACTCGAAACACCGGGGAGCTGTTTTTT.

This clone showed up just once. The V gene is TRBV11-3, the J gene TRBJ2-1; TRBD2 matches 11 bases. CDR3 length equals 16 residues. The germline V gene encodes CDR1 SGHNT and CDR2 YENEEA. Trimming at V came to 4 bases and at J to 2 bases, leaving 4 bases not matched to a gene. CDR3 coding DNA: TGTGCCAGCAGCTCCTATAGCGGGGGGGCCTACAATGAGCAGTTCTTC. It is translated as CASSSYSGGAYNEQFF. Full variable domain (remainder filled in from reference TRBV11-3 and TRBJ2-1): EAGVVQSPRYKIIEKKQPVAFWCNPISGHNTLYWYLQNLGQGPELLIRYENEEAVDDSQLPKDRFSAERLKGVDSTLKIQPAELGDSAVYLCASSSYSGGAYNEQFFGPGTRLTVL.

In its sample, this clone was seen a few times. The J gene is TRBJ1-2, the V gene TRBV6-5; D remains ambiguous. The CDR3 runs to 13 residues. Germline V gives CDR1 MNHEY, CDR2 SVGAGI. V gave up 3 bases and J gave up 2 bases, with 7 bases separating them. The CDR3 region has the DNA TGTGCCAGCAGTTATAATCAGAACTATGGCTACACCTTC. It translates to CASSYNQNYGYTF.

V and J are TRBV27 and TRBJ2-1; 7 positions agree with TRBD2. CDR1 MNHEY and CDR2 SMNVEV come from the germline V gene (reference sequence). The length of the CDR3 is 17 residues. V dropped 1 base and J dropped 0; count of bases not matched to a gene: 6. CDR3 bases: TGTGCCAGCAGTTTATATCCAGCGGGGAGCTCCTACAATGAGCAGTTCTTC. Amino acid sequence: CASSLYPAGSSYNEQFF.

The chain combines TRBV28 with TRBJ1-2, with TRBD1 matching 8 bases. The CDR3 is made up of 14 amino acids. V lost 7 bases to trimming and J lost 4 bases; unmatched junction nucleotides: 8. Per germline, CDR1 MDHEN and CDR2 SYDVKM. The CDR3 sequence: CASKTVGQAYGYTF. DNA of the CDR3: TGTGCCAGCAAAACCGTGGGACAGGCCTATGGCTACACCTTC.

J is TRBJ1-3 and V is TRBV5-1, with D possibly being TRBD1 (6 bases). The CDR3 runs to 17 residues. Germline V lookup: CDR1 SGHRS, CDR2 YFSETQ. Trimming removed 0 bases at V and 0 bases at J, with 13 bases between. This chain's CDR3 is CASSLAGTSSSGNTIYF. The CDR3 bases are TGCGCCAGCAGCTTGGCCGGGACATCCAGCTCTGGAAACACCATATATTTT.

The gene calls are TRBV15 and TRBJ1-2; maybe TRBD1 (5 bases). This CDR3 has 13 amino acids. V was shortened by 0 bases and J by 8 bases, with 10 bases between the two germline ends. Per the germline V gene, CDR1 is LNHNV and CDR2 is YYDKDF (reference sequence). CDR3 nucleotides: TGTGCCACCAGCAGAGATCCGGGGGTAGGCTACACCTTC. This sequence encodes CATSRDPGVGYTF.